This T cell receptor (beta chain) emerged from a study of T cells in Graves' hyperthyroidism and ophthalmopathy. Each diagnosis drew on symptoms, thyroxine, TRAb, thyroid ultrasound and orbital computed tomography findings. PBMCs were derived from 10 ml fresh peripheral blood. Study-wide findings and caveats: A model built on 13 V-J features separated ophthalmopathy from stable hyperthyroidism. The model identified upcoming ophthalmopathy a median about 6.5 months ahead of onset.

RNA transcripts were the template for amplifying TCR beta CDR3 regions. The primer set for the first-round RT-PCR of the TCR CDR3 was HTBI. TCRdb reprocessed the multiplex PCR reads with MiXCR, giving one entry per CDR3 protein. The sample consists of over 700,000 distinct CDR3 sequences, under 45% of them appearing once. This clonotype was detected only a few times. The antigen remains undetermined. The CDR3 contains 15 residues. The germline V gene has CDR1 LNHNV and CDR2 YYDKDF (reference sequence). The ends lost 5 bases at V and 2 bases at J; junction bases unmatched: 5. This sequence originates from a woman aged 35 to 49 with Graves' hyperthyroidism. The sample was blood. The chain links TRBV15 to TRBJ2-3; TRBD1 matches 9 bases. The CDR3 spells CATSEDRGITDTQYF. CDR3 nucleotide sequence: TGTGCCACCAGCGAGGACAGGGGCATCACAGATACGCAGTATTTT.